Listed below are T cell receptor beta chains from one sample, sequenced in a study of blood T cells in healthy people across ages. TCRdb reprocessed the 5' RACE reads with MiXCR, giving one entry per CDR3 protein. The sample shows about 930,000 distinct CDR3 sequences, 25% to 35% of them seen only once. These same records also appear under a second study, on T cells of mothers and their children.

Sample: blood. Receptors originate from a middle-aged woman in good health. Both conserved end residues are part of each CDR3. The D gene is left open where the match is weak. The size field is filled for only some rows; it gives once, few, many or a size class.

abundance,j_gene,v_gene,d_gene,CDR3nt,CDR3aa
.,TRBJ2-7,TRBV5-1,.,TGCGCCAGCAGCTTGGGTGTGACAAACGAGCAGTACTTC,CASSLGVTNEQYF
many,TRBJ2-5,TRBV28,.,TGTGCCAGCAGTTTACTCCCTCCGAGAGGAAGAGAGACCCAGTACTTC,CASSLLPPRGRETQYF
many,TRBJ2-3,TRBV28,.,TGTGCCAGCAGGGGATGGACACCTTCCACAGATACGCAGTATTTT,CASRGWTPSTDTQYF
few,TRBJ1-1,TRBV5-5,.,TGTGCCAGCAGCTTGAACCGCAGTAGGACTGAAGCTTTCTTT,CASSLNRSRTEAFF
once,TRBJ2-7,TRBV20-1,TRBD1,TGCAGTGCCCGGGACAGGGGAAAATACGAGCAGTACTTC,CSARDRGKYEQYF
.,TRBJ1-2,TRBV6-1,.,TGTGCCAGCAGTGAACGAACAGGGTGCAATGGCTACACCTTC,CASSERTGCNGYTF
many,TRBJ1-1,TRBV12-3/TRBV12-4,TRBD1,TGTGCCAGCAGCCCGGACAGGGGGCGAACTGAAGCTTTCTTT,CASSPDRGRTEAFF
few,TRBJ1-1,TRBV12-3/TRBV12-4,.,TGTGCCAGCAGTTTAGCGCTGGATACTGAAGCTTTCTTT,CASSLALDTEAFF
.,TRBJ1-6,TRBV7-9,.,TGTGCCAGCAGCCCCCCGGGGGTGGTTGCTAATTCACCCCTCCACTTT,CASSPPGVVANSPLHF
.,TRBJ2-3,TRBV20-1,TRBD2,TGCAGTGCATGGACTAGCGGAAGCACAGATACGCAGTATTTT,CSAWTSGSTDTQYF
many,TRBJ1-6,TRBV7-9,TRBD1,TGTGCCAGCAGCCAAGACAGGGAGAGCTCCTATAATTCACCCCTCCACTTT,CASSQDRESSYNSPLHF
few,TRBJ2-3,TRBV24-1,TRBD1,TGTGCCACCAGTGACCTACAGGGGGCTAGCACAGATACGCAGTATTTT,CATSDLQGASTDTQYF
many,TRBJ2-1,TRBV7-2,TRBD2,TGTGCCAGCAGCTTAGGGACTAGCGGGGGGGCCTGGAGGAATGAGCAGTTCTTC,CASSLGTSGGAWRNEQFF
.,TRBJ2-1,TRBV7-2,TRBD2,TGTGCCCGCAGCTTAGACCTAGCGGGGGGCAACAATGAGCAGTTCTTC,CARSLDLAGGNNEQFF
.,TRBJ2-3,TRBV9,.,TGTGCCAGCAGCCCAACCCCAGGCGGCGATACAGATACGCAGTATTTT,CASSPTPGGDTDTQYF
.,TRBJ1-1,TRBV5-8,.,TGTGCCAGCAGTCACAACACTGAAGCTTTCTTT,CASSHNTEAFF
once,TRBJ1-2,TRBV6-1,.,TGTGCCGGCAGTGAATTAGCCGGGGCTGGCTACACCTTC,CAGSELAGAGYTF
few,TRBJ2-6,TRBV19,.,TGTGCCAGTAGTATATCTGTCTCTGGGGCCAACGTCCTGACTTTC,CASSISVSGANVLTF
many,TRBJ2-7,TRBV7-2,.,TGTGCCAGCAGCGTTCCGAGGGATTCCTACGAGCAGTACTTC,CASSVPRDSYEQYF
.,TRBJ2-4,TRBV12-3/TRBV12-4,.,TGTGCCAGCAGTTTCCAGGCGGGGGCCAAAAACATTCAGTACTTC,CASSFQAGAKNIQYF
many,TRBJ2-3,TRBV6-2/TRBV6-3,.,TGTGCCAGCAGTTACTTACGGGGGAGCAGCACAGATACGCAGTATTTT,CASSYLRGSSTDTQYF
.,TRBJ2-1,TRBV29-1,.,TGCAGCGTTGAGTCGGGGCTTCGCTACAATGAGCAGTTCTTC,CSVESGLRYNEQFF
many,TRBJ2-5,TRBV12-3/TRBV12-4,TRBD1,TGTGCCAGCAGGAGACAGGGGCAAGAGACCCAGTACTTC,CASRRQGQETQYF
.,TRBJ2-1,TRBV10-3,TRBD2,TGTGCCATCAGTGAGTCTAGCGGGGGGGCCGAACAGTTCTTC,CAISESSGGAEQFF
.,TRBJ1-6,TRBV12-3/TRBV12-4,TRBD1,TGTGCCAGCAGCAACGGACAGGGAACTTCACCCCTCCACTTT,CASSNGQGTSPLHF
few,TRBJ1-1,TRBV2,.,TGTGCCAGCAGTGACGGGACAATTTCAGACACTGAAGCTTTCTTT,CASSDGTISDTEAFF
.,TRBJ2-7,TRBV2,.,TGTGCCAGCAGTGCCGTACGGACCTACGAGCAGTACTTC,CASSAVRTYEQYF
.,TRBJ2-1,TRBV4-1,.,TGCGCCAGCAGCCAAGAGATTGGTGAGCAGTTCTTC,CASSQEIGEQFF
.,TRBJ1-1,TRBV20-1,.,TGCAGTGCCCAGACGCCTCTCGGGCATGGCACTGAAGCTTTCTTT,CSAQTPLGHGTEAFF
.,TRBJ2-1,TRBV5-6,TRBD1,TGTGCCAGCAGCGCCGGACAGGGGAATGAGCAGTTCTTC,CASSAGQGNEQFF
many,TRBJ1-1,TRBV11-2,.,TGTGCCAGCAGCTTAGATTGGTCGAACACTGAAGCTTTCTTT,CASSLDWSNTEAFF
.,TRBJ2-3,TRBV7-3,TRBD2,TGTGCCAGCAGCCCAGGACTAGCGGGTGAGACAGATACGCAGTATTTT,CASSPGLAGETDTQYF
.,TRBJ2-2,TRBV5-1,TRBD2,TGCGCCAGCAGCCCGGGAGGTAGCGGGTCCACCGGGGAGCTGTTTTTT,CASSPGGSGSTGELFF
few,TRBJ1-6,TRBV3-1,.,TGTGCCAGCAGCCAAGTTCACGCTTCACCCCTCCACTTT,CASSQVHASPLHF
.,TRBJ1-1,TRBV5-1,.,TGCGCCAGCAGCCACTCCACCCAGGGAAGGAACACTGAAGCTTTCTTT,CASSHSTQGRNTEAFF